These 4 T cell receptor beta chains were sequenced from one sample in a study of blood T cells in healthy people across ages. A second PCR, run for about 7 to 12 cycles, used a sample-barcoded 5' primer plus a J-beta primer mix. TCRdb recomputed calls from the 5' RACE reads with MiXCR, one row per CDR3 protein. The table shows about 1,800,000 distinct CDR3 sequences, with roughly 30% occurring only once. The sample was blood. These receptors all stem from a woman in her thirties in good health.

This clonotype has a handful of counts. The CDR3 sequence: CASSRGGSEQFF. The CDR3 DNA reads TGTGCCAGCAGCCGCGGGGGGAGTGAGCAGTTCTTC. This chain uses TRBV3-1 with TRBJ2-1; 8 bases are shared with TRBD2. Germline CDR1 reads LGHDT; CDR2 reads YNNKEL (reference sequence). There are 12 residues in the CDR3. After removal of 4 bases from V and 9 bases from J, the junction contained 2 bases not matched to a gene.

The gene calls are TRBV4-3 and TRBJ2-1, with 10 bases that match TRBD2. Germline V gives CDR1 LGHNA, CDR2 YSLEER. V was pared by 1 base and J by 8 bases, with 8 bases of the junction left unmatched. CDR3 length: 16 amino acids. Here the CDR3 DNA reads TGCGCCAGCAGCCAAGGTTCTAGCGGGAGACCCGATGAGCAGTTCTTC. Protein: CASSQGSSGRPDEQFF.

The chain couples TRBV6-5 to TRBJ1-5; a possible D gene is TRBD1 (6 bases). V shed 5 bases and J shed 6 bases, with 17 bases lying between them. The germline CDR1 and CDR2 sequences are MNHEY and SVGAGI. The CDR3 is 15 amino acids. The CDR3 region is CASSLSGGSGQPQHF. Written as DNA, the CDR3 is TGTGCCAGCAGTCTTTCGGGGGGCTCTGGTCAGCCCCAGCATTTT.

This clonotype was seen repeatedly, ten times or more. The chain carries TRBV13 and TRBJ2-7; 8 nucleotides agree with TRBD1. The germline CDR1 and CDR2 sequences are PRHDT and FYEKMQ (reference sequence). The V gene end was trimmed by 5 bases and the J gene end by 4 bases; junction bases not matched to a gene: 7. The CDR3 sequence is 14 residues long. CDR3 in DNA: TGTGCCAGCAGCAACCCGGACAGGGAATACGAGCAGTACTTC. This encodes CASSNPDREYEQYF.